This TCR beta chain was identified in a study of shared clonotypes between healthy human individuals. As for the study in general: Each donor contributed plates that comprised three CD4 naive, three CD4 memory, two CD8 naive and one CD8 memory. General observations from the study: Lower generation probabilities were found for non-shared clonotypes than for those shared by all four donors.

From CD4+ cells came CD45RA+ naive and CD45RA-negative memory subsets. For this clone: Its antigen is still unknown. The identical CDR3 is also encoded by other nucleotide sequences in the sample.

In the original workflow: Filtering differed because ImmunoSEQ produced junction-only sequences that carried no quality scores. Assay used: immunoSEQ multiplex PCR; TCRdb lists only in-frame clones, some missing. The D gene and trimming were derived from the DNA, and the V and J assignments and clone size from that table. The table lists over a million clones, around three quarters of them singletons. The TCR originated in a man younger than 35 in good health. Some clones in this sample may be carry-over from other donors' samples. Specimen: memory CD4+ T cells from PBMCs. The sample's subset: CD45RA-negative fraction.

The CDR3 DNA sequence: TGCGCCAGCAGCTTTGCGGGATCTAACTATGGCTACACCTTC. Translating it yields CASSFAGSNYGYTF. The rearrangement uses TRBV5-1 and TRBJ1-2; no definite D call. From germline, CDR1 is SGHRS and CDR2 YFSETQ. There are 14 residues in the CDR3. Trimming took 2 bases from V and 0 from J, leaving 8 bases between them.